The next 30 T cell receptor beta chains were all read from a single sample in a study of cytomegalovirus exposure and HLA in healthy donors. Data came from immunoSEQ multiplex PCR; TCRdb stores just in-frame clones and leaves some out. The sample carries 220,000 or so clones, 75% to 90% recorded once. Sequenced material: PBMCs. Source of these receptors: a woman aged 25 to 39 in good health and CMV-seropositive.

In DNA, the CDR3 is TGTGCCAGCAGCGCAGGGGGGTATGTCTCCGGTGAGCAGTACTTC. Its protein is CASSAGGYVSGEQYF. The chain has TRBV9 and TRBJ2-7, with D perhaps TRBD1 (7 bases). This CDR3 has 15 amino acids. V gave up 3 bases and J gave up 7 bases, with 20 bases separating them. The germline V gene encodes CDR1 SGDLS and CDR2 YYNGEE.

This rearrangement joins TRBV27 to TRBJ2-7; D is possibly TRBD2 (6 bases). The CDR3 spans 15 residues. Per the germline V gene, CDR1 is MNHEY and CDR2 is SMNVEV (reference sequence). Trimming left V 4 bases short and J 2 bases short, with 15 bases between. The CDR3 region is CASSSRGTPAYEQYF. DNA for the CDR3: TGTGCCAGCAGTTCACGCGGGACCCCCGCCTACGAGCAGTACTTC.

The chain joins TRBV30 to TRBJ2-2; tentatively, D is TRBD2 (6 bases). This CDR3 has 15 residues. Germline V lookup: CDR1 GTSNPN, CDR2 SVGIG (reference sequence). The germline V and J ends were trimmed by 0 bases and 2 bases, with 10 bases remaining between them. The CDR3 DNA follows: TGTGCCTGGAGTGTGTTCGGGAGAAACACCGGGGAGCTGTTTTTT. Its protein product is CAWSVFGRNTGELFF.

The chain links TRBV13 to TRBJ2-3; D remains ambiguous. Germline values: CDR1 PRHDT, CDR2 FYEKMQ (reference sequence). The CDR3 spans 16 residues. Trimming took 3 bases from V and 2 from J, leaving 15 bases between them. This CDR3 is CASSFSVARVTDTQYF. The CDR3 DNA sequence: TGTGCCAGCAGCTTTTCGGTAGCTCGGGTCACAGATACGCAGTATTTT.

The gene calls are TRBV19 and TRBJ1-2; 8 bases map to TRBD1. CDR3 size: 14 residues. The V segment lost 3 bases and the J segment 4 bases; nucleotides outside the gene matches: 4. Germline V gives CDR1 LNHDA, CDR2 SQIVND (reference sequence). This chain's CDR3 is CASSMGTGGYGYTF. CDR3 in DNA: TGTGCCAGTAGTATGGGGACAGGTGGCTATGGCTACACCTTC.

With respect to this clone: The sample carries other DNA sequences with the same CDR3. The V and J genes are TRBV5-1 and TRBJ2-7; D is uncertain. The CDR3 consists of 15 residues. V lost 0 bases and J lost 1, with 11 bases in between. Germline V gives CDR1 SGHRS, CDR2 YFSETQ. The CDR3 sequence is CASSLEGGSSYEQYF. The CDR3 region has the DNA TGCGCCAGCAGCTTGGAGGGCGGTTCTTCCTACGAGCAGTACTTC.

The chain uses TRBV5-1 and TRBJ2-3, with 12 bases matching TRBD2. Germline V lookup: CDR1 SGHRS, CDR2 YFSETQ. The CDR3 consists of 15 residues. The V gene end was trimmed by 6 bases and the J gene end by 4 bases; junction bases not matched to a gene: 6. The CDR3 sequence: CASTSTSGSSDTQYF. The DNA of the CDR3 is TGCGCCAGCACCTCGACTAGCGGGAGCTCAGATACGCAGTATTTT. Together with reference TRBV5-1 and TRBJ2-3, the CDR3 gives the full variable domain: KAGVTQTPRYLIKTRGQQVTLSCSPISGHRSVSWYQQTPGQGLQFLFEYFSETQRNKGNFPGRFSGRQFSNSRSEMNVSTLELGDSALYLCASTSTSGSSDTQYFGPGTRLTVL.

The gene calls are TRBV5-3 and TRBJ2-7; D may correspond to TRBD1 or TRBD2 (5 bases each). TRBV5-3 is filed as an ORF, its function uncertain. The CDR3 contains 14 residues. V lost 4 bases, J lost 3 bases, and 14 bases lay in between. The CDR3 bases are TGTGCCAGAAGCGAGGGACCTGGGCGCTACGAGCAGTACTTC. Translating it yields CARSEGPGRYEQYF.

The chain carries TRBV6-5 and TRBJ1-1; D is unresolved. This CDR3 comprises 14 residues. V was shortened by 7 bases and J by 4 bases, with 16 bases between the two germline ends. The germline gives CDR1 MNHEY, CDR2 SVGAGI. CDR3 DNA: TGTGCCAGCAACCCCAGCCTCTTATCCACTGAAGCTTTCTTT. This encodes CASNPSLLSTEAFF.

J is TRBJ2-7 and V is TRBV11-2, with TRBD1 as a possible D gene (7 bases). Per germline, CDR1 SGHAT and CDR2 FQNNGV. CDR3 length: 15 residues. V lost 4 bases to trimming and J lost 2 bases, with 15 bases between them. The CDR3 region is CASSSIQGRTYEQYF. For the CDR3, the DNA is TGTGCCAGCAGCTCAATACAGGGGAGGACCTACGAGCAGTACTTC.

V and J are TRBV29-1 and TRBJ1-2; D not resolved. The CDR3 covers 15 residues. Per the germline V gene, CDR1 is SQVTM and CDR2 is ANQGSEA. V was cut by 0 bases and J by 4 bases, with 15 bases left in between. CDR3 bases: TGCAGCGTTGAAGAGGAGATCGGCAGTCCCTATGGCTACACCTTC. It codes for CSVEEEIGSPYGYTF.

This chain uses TRBV4-3 with TRBJ2-7; D unclear. Trimming took off 0 bases at V and 1 base at J, with 19 bases between the two ends. Germline V gives CDR1 LGHNA, CDR2 YSLEER. The CDR3 length is 18 residues. The chain's CDR3 is CASSQDRSGPATSYEQYF. DNA for the CDR3: TGCGCCAGCAGCCAAGATAGATCAGGACCCGCGACGTCCTACGAGCAGTACTTC.

This chain connects TRBV7-2 to TRBJ1-2; TRBD1 matches at 8 bases. In germline, CDR1 is SGHTA, CDR2 FQGNSA. This CDR3 has 15 amino acids. V dropped 4 bases and J dropped 4; count of bases not matched to a gene: 8. The CDR3 bases are TGTGCCAGCAGCTCCCGGACAGGGCTCGGCTATGGCTACACCTTC. Residues: CASSSRTGLGYGYTF.

The chain links TRBV18 to TRBJ1-1; D is unclear. CDR1 KGHSH and CDR2 LQKENI come from the germline V gene. The CDR3 has 13 amino acids. The V and J ends lost 6 bases and 1 base respectively, with 9 bases between them. The CDR3 region has the DNA TGTGCCAGCTCCGGGGTTAGGAACACTGAAGCTTTCTTT. Its protein product is CASSGVRNTEAFF. The complete variable domain, with remaining parts taken from reference TRBV18 and TRBJ1-1, reads NAGVMQNPRHLVRRRGQEARLRCSPMKGHSHVYWYRQLPEEGLKFMVYLQKENIIDESGMPKERFSAEFPKEGPSILRIQQVVRGDSAAYFCASSGVRNTEAFFGQGTRLTVV.

The V gene is TRBV4-3, the J gene TRBJ2-2; maybe TRBD1 (6 bases). V lost 0 bases to trimming and J lost 4 bases, with 12 bases between them. This CDR3 region has 16 residues. The germline V gene encodes CDR1 LGHNA and CDR2 YSLEER. The CDR3 loop is CASSQEPGEFTGELFF. Here the CDR3 DNA reads TGCGCCAGCAGCCAAGAGCCAGGGGAGTTCACCGGGGAGCTGTTTTTT.

This clone was counted once. This rearrangement joins TRBV15 to TRBJ2-4; D call uncertain. The V gene lost 0 bases and the J gene lost 0 bases, with 9 bases spanning the gap. The CDR3 has 16 amino acids. The germline CDR1 and CDR2 sequences are LNHNV and YYDKDF (reference sequence). The CDR3 sequence is CATSRDRTLAKNIQYF. The CDR3 nucleotides read TGTGCCACCAGCAGAGACCGTACCTTAGCCAAAAACATTCAGTACTTC.

This chain connects TRBV19 to TRBJ1-2, with 7 bases aligning to TRBD1. This CDR3 is 18 amino acids long. V shed 3 bases and J 5 bases; nucleotides not matched to a gene: 18. CDR1 and CDR2 (germline): LNHDA, SQIVND (reference sequence). The CDR3 DNA follows: TGTGCCAGTAGTATCAACCATCAGATACAGGGGAGGATATATGGCTACACCTTC. Amino acid sequence: CASSINHQIQGRIYGYTF.

V gene TRBV9 combines with J gene TRBJ2-2; TRBD2 aligns across 9 bases. The V gene's germline CDR1 is SGDLS and CDR2 YYNGEE. The V segment lost 3 bases and the J segment 5 bases; nucleotides outside the gene matches: 5. The CDR3 runs to 15 residues. The CDR3 reads CASSAGTSRTGELFF. As DNA, the CDR3 is TGTGCCAGCAGCGCAGGGACTAGCAGAACCGGGGAGCTGTTTTTT.

This clone was found once. The chain links TRBV6-1 to TRBJ2-2; no firm D call. The V end lost 5 bases, the J end lost 13 bases, and 11 bases lay between the germline ends. The CDR3 runs to 11 residues. Germline V gives CDR1 MNHNS, CDR2 SASEGT. CDR3: CASSYGWGLFF. The DNA of the CDR3 is TGTGCCAGCAGTTACGGTTGGGGGCTGTTTTTT.

This clone came up a few times. The CDR3 DNA is TGTGCCAGCAGTTTAGGGAGTCACGAGCAGTACTTC. Its protein is CASSLGSHEQYF. The chain employs TRBV28 and TRBJ2-7; perhaps TRBD2 as D (5 bases). V shed 2 bases and J shed 5 bases, with 7 bases lying between them. The CDR3 is 12 residues long. In germline, CDR1 is MDHEN, CDR2 SYDVKM.

V gene TRBV28 combines with J gene TRBJ1-2, with 12 positions matching TRBD1. This CDR3 contains 18 residues. V trimming: 7 bases; J trimming: 7 bases; junction bases outside the gene matches: 19. Per the germline V gene, CDR1 is MDHEN and CDR2 is SYDVKM. The CDR3 bases are TGTGCCAGCACCCCACTCGGGACAGGGGGCACGACTTCTCGTGGCTACACCTTC. This sequence encodes CASTPLGTGGTTSRGYTF.

This clone was counted between two and nine times. This chain connects TRBV29-1 to TRBJ1-2; no clear D. The germline V gene encodes CDR1 SQVTM and CDR2 ANQGSEA. Trimming cost V 3 bases and J 5 bases, with 16 bases left between them. The CDR3 contains 14 residues. The CDR3 DNA reads TGCAGCGTTGAGTCTCAGGTCGAGGGATATGGCTACACCTTC. This codes for CSVESQVEGYGYTF.

The chain recombines TRBV5-1 with TRBJ1-1, with TRBD1 matching over 7 bases. The CDR3 spans 17 residues. Trimming cost V 1 base and J 6 bases; bases outside gene matches: 15. Germline CDR1 SGHRS, CDR2 YFSETQ. CDR3 loop: CASSLSGTEGGVAEAFF. Here the CDR3 DNA reads TGCGCCAGCAGCTTGTCCGGGACAGAGGGCGGAGTAGCTGAAGCTTTCTTT.

J is TRBJ1-1 and V is TRBV30; D not certain. The germline gives CDR1 GTSNPN, CDR2 SVGIG (reference sequence). V was cut by 6 bases and J by 12 bases, with 17 bases left in between. This CDR3 is 11 amino acids long. CDR3 in DNA: TGTGCCTGCGGAACAACGCCTTTATCTTTCTTT. This gives the protein CACGTTPLSFF.

This chain connects TRBV30 to TRBJ1-1; 7 bases map to TRBD1. Trimming cost V 3 bases and J 1 base; bases outside gene matches: 2. In germline, CDR1 is GTSNPN, CDR2 SVGIG (reference sequence). The CDR3 spans 13 residues. The CDR3 nucleotides read TGTGCCTGGAGCCGACAGGGGAACACTGAAGCTTTCTTT. Protein sequence: CAWSRQGNTEAFF.

The J gene is TRBJ2-5, the V gene TRBV6-5, with D maybe TRBD2 (5 bases). The CDR3 has 15 residues. Germline V gene sequence: CDR1 MNHEY, CDR2 SVGAGI. Trimming took off 7 bases at V and 1 base at J, with 16 bases between the two ends. CDR3 in amino acids: CASKDGFGVQETQYF. The DNA for the CDR3 is TGTGCCAGCAAAGATGGATTCGGGGTCCAAGAGACCCAGTACTTC.

The rearrangement uses TRBV28 and TRBJ2-2, with D tentatively TRBD1 or TRBD2 (5 bases each). The CDR3 sequence is 16 residues long. The germline gives CDR1 MDHEN, CDR2 SYDVKM. Trimming stripped 5 bases from V and 3 bases from J, with 16 bases between. CDR3 DNA: TGTGCCAGCAGTCAGAGGGGTGGTCGGGACACCGGGGAGCTGTTTTTT. The encoded protein is CASSQRGGRDTGELFF.

In its sample, this clone was seen many times. V gene TRBV6-1 combines with J gene TRBJ2-4; D is unresolved. The CDR3 consists of 15 residues. Trimming took 3 bases from V and 6 from J, leaving 15 bases between them. The germline CDR1 and CDR2 sequences are MNHNS and SASEGT. The CDR3 loop is CASSDHLESPNIQYF. CDR3 bases: TGTGCCAGCAGTGACCACCTAGAGTCACCAAACATTCAGTACTTC.

This clone was seen once. Here the CDR3 DNA reads TGTGCCAGCAGGGCTGGGACCGCCGAACCCCAAGAGACCCAGTACTTC. Protein sequence: CASRAGTAEPQETQYF. The chain employs TRBV27 and TRBJ2-5; TRBD1 or TRBD2 may be the D gene (5 bases each). Trimming shortened V by 6 bases and J by 1 base, and 18 bases separated the two germline ends. The germline V gene has CDR1 MNHEY and CDR2 SMNVEV (reference sequence). The CDR3 runs to 16 residues.

This chain links TRBV5-4 with TRBJ2-2, with 8 bases identical to TRBD1. CDR1 and CDR2 from the germline V gene are SGHNT and YYREEE (reference sequence). Trimming cost V 4 bases and J 2 bases; bases outside gene matches: 7. This CDR3 spans 16 amino acids. Here the CDR3 reads CASSRPGQGNTGELFF. CDR3 DNA: TGTGCCAGCAGCCGCCCAGGACAGGGCAACACCGGGGAGCTGTTTTTT.